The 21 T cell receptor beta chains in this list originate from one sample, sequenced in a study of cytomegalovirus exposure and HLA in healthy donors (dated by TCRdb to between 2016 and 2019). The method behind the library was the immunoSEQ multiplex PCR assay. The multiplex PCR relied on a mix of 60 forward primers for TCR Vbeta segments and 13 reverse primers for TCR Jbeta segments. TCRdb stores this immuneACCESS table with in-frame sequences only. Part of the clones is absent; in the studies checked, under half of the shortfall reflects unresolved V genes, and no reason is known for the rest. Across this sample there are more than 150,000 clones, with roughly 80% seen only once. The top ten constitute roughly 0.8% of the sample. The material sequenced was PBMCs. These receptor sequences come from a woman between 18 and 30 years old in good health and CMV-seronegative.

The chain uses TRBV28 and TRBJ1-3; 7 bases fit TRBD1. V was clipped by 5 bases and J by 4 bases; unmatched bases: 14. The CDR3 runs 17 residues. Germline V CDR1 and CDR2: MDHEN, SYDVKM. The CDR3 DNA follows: TGTGCCAGCAGTATCGCTTCCCCGGGACAGCTCGGAAACACCATATATTTT. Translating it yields CASSIASPGQLGNTIYF.

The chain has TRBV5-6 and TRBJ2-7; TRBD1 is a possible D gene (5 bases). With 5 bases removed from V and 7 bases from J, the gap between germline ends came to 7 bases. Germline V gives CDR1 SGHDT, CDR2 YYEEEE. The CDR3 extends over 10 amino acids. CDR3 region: CASRKGEQYF. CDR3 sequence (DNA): TGTGCCAGCAGGAAGGGGGAGCAGTACTTC.

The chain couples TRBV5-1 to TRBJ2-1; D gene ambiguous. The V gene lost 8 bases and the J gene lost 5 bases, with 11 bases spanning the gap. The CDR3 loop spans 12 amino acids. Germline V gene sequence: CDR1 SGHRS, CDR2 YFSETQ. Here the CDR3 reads CASNDLDNEQFF. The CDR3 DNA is TGCGCCAGTAACGACTTAGACAATGAGCAGTTCTTC.

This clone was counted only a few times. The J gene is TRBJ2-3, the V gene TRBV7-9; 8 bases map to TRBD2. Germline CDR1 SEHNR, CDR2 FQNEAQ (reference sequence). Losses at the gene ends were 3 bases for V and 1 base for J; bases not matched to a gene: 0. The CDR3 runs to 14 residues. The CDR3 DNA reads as TGTGCCAGCAGCTTGACTAGCGGCACAGATACGCAGTATTTT. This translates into CASSLTSGTDTQYF.

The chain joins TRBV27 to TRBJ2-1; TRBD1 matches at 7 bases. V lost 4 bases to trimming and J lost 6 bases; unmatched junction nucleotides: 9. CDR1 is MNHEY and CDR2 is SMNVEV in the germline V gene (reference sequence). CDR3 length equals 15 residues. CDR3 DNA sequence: TGTGCCAGCAGTTCCCCGACAGGGTCAGGCAATGAGCAGTTCTTC. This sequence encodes CASSSPTGSGNEQFF.

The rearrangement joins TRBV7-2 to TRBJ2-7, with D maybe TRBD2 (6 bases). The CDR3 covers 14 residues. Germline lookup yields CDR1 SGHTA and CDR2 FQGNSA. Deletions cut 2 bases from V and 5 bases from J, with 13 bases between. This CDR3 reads CASSLTGAAHEQYF. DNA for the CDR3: TGTGCCAGCAGCTTAACGGGAGCAGCCCACGAGCAGTACTTC.

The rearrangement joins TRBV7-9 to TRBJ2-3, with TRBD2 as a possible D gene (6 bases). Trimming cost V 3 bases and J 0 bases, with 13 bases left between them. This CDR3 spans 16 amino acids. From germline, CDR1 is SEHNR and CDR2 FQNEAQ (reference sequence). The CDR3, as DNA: TGTGCCAGCAGCTTCCAAGCGGGCGCGAGCACAGATACGCAGTATTTT. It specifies CASSFQAGASTDTQYF.

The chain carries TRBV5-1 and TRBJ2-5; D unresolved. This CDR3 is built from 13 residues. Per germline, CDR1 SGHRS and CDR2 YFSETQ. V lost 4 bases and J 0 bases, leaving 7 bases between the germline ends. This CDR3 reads CASSGSDQETQYF. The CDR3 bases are TGCGCCAGCAGCGGCAGCGACCAAGAGACCCAGTACTTC.

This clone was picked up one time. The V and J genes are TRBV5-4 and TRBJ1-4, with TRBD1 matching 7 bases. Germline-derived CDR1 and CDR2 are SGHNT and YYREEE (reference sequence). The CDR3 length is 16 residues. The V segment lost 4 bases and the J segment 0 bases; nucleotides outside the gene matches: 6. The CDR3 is CASSAGTATTNEKLFF. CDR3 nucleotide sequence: TGTGCCAGCAGCGCGGGGACAGCCACAACTAATGAAAAACTGTTTTTT.

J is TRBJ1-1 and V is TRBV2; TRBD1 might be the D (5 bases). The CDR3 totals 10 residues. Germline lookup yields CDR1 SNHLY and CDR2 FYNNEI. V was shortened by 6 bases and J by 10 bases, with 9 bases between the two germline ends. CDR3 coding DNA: TGTGCCAGCAGGGGGGAGGGAGCTTTCTTT. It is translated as CASRGEGAFF.

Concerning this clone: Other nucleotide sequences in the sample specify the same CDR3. The CDR3 nucleotides read TGTGCCAGCAGTTTGGGGGGAGGCTACGAGCAGTACTTC. Translating it yields CASSLGGGYEQYF. This rearrangement joins TRBV27 to TRBJ2-7; D might be TRBD2 (6 bases). Germline CDR1 reads MNHEY; CDR2 reads SMNVEV (reference sequence). There are 13 residues in the CDR3. The ends were cut back, 3 bases at V and 3 bases at J, with 9 bases in the middle.

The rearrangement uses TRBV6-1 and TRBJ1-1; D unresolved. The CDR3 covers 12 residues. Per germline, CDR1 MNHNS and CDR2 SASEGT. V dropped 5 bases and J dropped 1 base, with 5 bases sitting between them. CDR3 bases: TGTGCCAGCAGTCGGGGGAACACTGAAGCTTTCTTT. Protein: CASSRGNTEAFF.

The CDR3 coding sequence is TGCAGCGCAGGAGGAACCGGCACAGATACGCAGTATTTT. Translating it yields CSAGGTGTDTQYF. The chain recombines TRBV29-1 with TRBJ2-3, with D perhaps TRBD2 (5 bases). Germline V gives CDR1 SQVTM, CDR2 ANQGSEA. The CDR3 is made up of 13 amino acids. Trimming removed 7 bases from V and 1 base from J, with 12 bases in between.

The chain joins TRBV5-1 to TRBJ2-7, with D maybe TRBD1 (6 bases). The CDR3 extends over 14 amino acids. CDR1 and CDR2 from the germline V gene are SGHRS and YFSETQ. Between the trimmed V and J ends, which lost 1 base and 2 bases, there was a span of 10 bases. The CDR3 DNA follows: TGCGCCAGCAGCTTGACCGGGACAACCTACGAGCAGTACTTC. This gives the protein CASSLTGTTYEQYF.

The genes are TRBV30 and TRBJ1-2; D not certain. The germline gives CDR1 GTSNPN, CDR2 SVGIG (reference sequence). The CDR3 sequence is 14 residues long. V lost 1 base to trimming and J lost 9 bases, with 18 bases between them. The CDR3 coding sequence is TGTGCCTGGAGTGATTCTTCAGGTTCTGCAAGCTACACCTTC. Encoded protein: CAWSDSSGSASYTF.

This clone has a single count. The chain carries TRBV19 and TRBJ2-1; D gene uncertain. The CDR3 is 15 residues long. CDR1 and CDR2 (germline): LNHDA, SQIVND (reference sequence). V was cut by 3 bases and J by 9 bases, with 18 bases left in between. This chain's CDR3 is CASSIGVIPPGEQFF. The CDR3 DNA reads TGTGCCAGTAGTATTGGTGTGATTCCGCCGGGTGAGCAGTTCTTC.

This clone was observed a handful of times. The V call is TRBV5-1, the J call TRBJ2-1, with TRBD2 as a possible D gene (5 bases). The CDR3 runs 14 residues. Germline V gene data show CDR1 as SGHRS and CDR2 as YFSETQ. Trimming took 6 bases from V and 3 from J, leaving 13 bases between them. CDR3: CASNPAGVYNEQFF. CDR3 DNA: TGCGCCAGCAACCCGGCCGGGGTCTACAATGAGCAGTTCTTC.

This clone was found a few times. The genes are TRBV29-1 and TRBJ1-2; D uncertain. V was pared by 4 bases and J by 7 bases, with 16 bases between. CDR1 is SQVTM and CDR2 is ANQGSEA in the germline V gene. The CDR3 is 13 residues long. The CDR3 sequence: CSVVPSSSSGYTF. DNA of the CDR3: TGCAGCGTTGTTCCCTCGAGTTCTTCTGGCTACACCTTC.

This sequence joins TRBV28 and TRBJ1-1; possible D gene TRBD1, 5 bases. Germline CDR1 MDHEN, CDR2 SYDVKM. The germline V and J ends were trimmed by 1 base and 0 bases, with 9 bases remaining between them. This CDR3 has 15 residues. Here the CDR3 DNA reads TGTGCCAGCAGTTTATCAGGACACCTGAACACTGAAGCTTTCTTT. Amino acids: CASSLSGHLNTEAFF.

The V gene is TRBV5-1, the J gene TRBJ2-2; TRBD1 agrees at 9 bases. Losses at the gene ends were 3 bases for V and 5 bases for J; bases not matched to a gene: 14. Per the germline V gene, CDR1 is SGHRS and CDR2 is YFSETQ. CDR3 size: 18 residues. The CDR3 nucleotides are TGCGCCAGCAGCTCGACCGGGCTCTACAGGGGGCTGACCGGGGAGCTGTTTTTT. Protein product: CASSSTGLYRGLTGELFF.

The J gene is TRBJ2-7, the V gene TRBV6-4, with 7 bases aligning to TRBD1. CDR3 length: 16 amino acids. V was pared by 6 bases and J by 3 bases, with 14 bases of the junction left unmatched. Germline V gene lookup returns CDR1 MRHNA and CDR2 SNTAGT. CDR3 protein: CASRRTCPGQFYEQYF. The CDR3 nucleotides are TGTGCCAGCAGGCGGACATGCCCGGGACAGTTCTACGAGCAGTACTTC.